These 22 T cell receptor beta chains were all obtained from the same sample, sequenced in a study of OX40 agonist ivuxolimab in advanced cancers. Clones were sequenced by immunoSEQ multiplex PCR, and TCRdb holds only the in-frame ones, with some missing. The sample lists roughly 14,000 clones; roughly 82% were seen once. The sample in question was CD4+ or CD8+ T cells sorted from blood, obtained in a trial of the OX40 agonist ivuxolimab. These receptors were obtained from an adult with an advanced solid tumor such as melanoma, head and neck, liver or kidney cancer.

The chain joins TRBV15 to TRBJ2-1, with TRBD1 identical over 10 bases. Germline V gives CDR1 LNHNV, CDR2 YYDKDF (reference sequence). V lost 4 bases and J lost 5; bases outside the gene matches: 2. The CDR3 runs 14 residues. The DNA for the CDR3 is TGTGCCACCAGCATCGGACAGGGGGACAATGAGCAGTTCTTC. Its translation: CATSIGQGDNEQFF. Based on the CDR3 plus reference TRBV15 and TRBJ2-1, the full variable domain is DAMVIQNPRYQVTQFGKPVTLSCSQTLNHNVMYWYQQKSSQAPKLLFHYYDKDFNNEADTPDNFQSRRPNTSFCFLDIRSPGLGDTAMYLCATSIGQGDNEQFFGPGTRLTVL.

This clone was picked up a small number of times. CDR3 nucleotide sequence: TGCGCCAGCAGCCAAGTAATAGGGACAGGGGGTTCACCCCTCCACTTT. Protein product: CASSQVIGTGGSPLHF. The chain uses TRBV4-3 and TRBJ1-6, with 11 positions matching TRBD1. V lost 1 base, J lost 9 bases, and 5 bases stayed unmatched. Germline V gives CDR1 LGHNA, CDR2 YSLEER. CDR3 length: 16 amino acids.

The chain recombines TRBV9 with TRBJ2-5; D ambiguous. The last part of the DNA fits TRBJ2-7 better; the J call may be wrong. The CDR3 sequence is 12 residues long. CDR1 is SGDLS and CDR2 is YYNGEE in the germline V gene. CDR3 residues: CASSGGSYEQYF. The CDR3 DNA follows: TGTGCCAGCAGCGGAGGATCCTACGAGCAGTACTTC.

The V and J genes are TRBV7-8 and TRBJ1-3, with TRBD1 as a possible D gene (5 bases). This CDR3 spans 14 amino acids. Deletions cut 7 bases from V and 6 bases from J, with 16 bases between. The germline V gene encodes CDR1 SGHVS and CDR2 FQNEAQ. The CDR3: CASTPGGRLNTIYF. CDR3 sequence (DNA): TGTGCCAGCACCCCGGGGGGACGGCTAAACACCATATATTTT. Drawing the rest from reference TRBV7-8 and TRBJ1-3, the complete variable domain is GAGVSQSPRYKVAKRGQDVALRCDPISGHVSLFWYQQALGQGPEFLTYFQNEAQLDKSGLPSDRFFAERPEGSVSTLKIQRTQQEDSAVYLCASTPGGRLNTIYFGEGSWLTVV.

The chain employs TRBV5-1 and TRBJ2-2; 11 bases agree with TRBD2. CDR3 length equals 17 residues. Germline CDR1 SGHRS, CDR2 YFSETQ. Trimming took 2 bases from V and 3 from J; bases not matched to a gene: 6. The CDR3 reads CASSLDTSGRYTGELFF. The CDR3 DNA is TGCGCCAGCAGCTTAGATACTAGCGGGAGATACACCGGGGAGCTGTTTTTT.

This chain joins TRBV7-2 and TRBJ1-4; D remains ambiguous. The CDR3 consists of 12 residues. Trimming cost V 4 bases and J 8 bases, with 8 bases left between them. Germline loops: CDR1 SGHTA, CDR2 FQGNSA. CDR3 nucleotides: TGTGCCAGCAGCTCTTACAGCGAAAAACTGTTTTTT. As protein: CASSSYSEKLFF.

For this clone: A junction end diverges from the germline sequence, so it may reflect a read error. The sample contains more than one DNA sequence encoding this CDR3. The CDR3: CASSHDTGSPEPQHF. As DNA, the CDR3 is TGTGCCAGCAGCCACGATACAGGGAGTCCAGAGCCCCAGCATTTT. This chain uses TRBV4-1 with TRBJ1-5, with D possibly being TRBD1 (6 bases). Germline V CDR1 and CDR2: MGHRA, YSYEKL. This CDR3 is 15 amino acids long.

This chain uses TRBV9 with TRBJ2-1, with 7 bases identical to TRBD2. CDR1 is SGDLS and CDR2 is YYNGEE in the germline V gene. CDR3 length equals 15 residues. After removal of 3 bases from V and 2 bases from J, the junction contained 5 bases not matched to a gene. The CDR3 spells CASSATGGAYNEQFF. Written as DNA, the CDR3 is TGTGCCAGCAGCGCGACGGGGGGAGCCTACAATGAGCAGTTCTTC.

This clone is a singleton in its sample. This sequence joins TRBV7-6 and TRBJ2-1, with 7 bases identical to TRBD1. The CDR3 runs to 17 residues. Germline V gene data show CDR1 as SGHVS and CDR2 as FNYEAQ. V shed 5 bases and J 5 bases; nucleotides not matched to a gene: 15. Written as DNA, the CDR3 is TGTGCCAGCAGCCCAGGGGTAGGGGGCGTACAGGACAATGAGCAGTTCTTC. Translated, it gives CASSPGVGGVQDNEQFF.

The chain recombines TRBV5-1 with TRBJ1-3; D ambiguous. The CDR3 sequence is 14 residues long. From germline, CDR1 is SGHRS and CDR2 YFSETQ. V was cut by 0 bases and J by 2 bases, with 6 bases left in between. DNA of the CDR3: TGCGCCAGCAGCTTGGAAGGCCCTGGAAACACCATATATTTT. Amino acids: CASSLEGPGNTIYF.

Here the CDR3 DNA reads TGTGCCAGCAGCCAGGCGACAGCTCGCGAGAACATTCAGTACTTC. This translates into CASSQATARENIQYF. This chain links TRBV28 with TRBJ2-4; D may be TRBD1 (5 bases). The CDR3 spans 15 residues. The germline CDR1 and CDR2 sequences are MDHEN and SYDVKM. V lost 6 bases to trimming and J lost 7 bases, with 19 bases between them.

The rearrangement links TRBV30 to TRBJ1-5; 9 positions match TRBD1. CDR1 is GTSNPN, CDR2 SVGIG, per germline (reference sequence). The CDR3 is 14 amino acids. With 1 base clipped from V and 6 bases from J, the junction kept 4 bases outside the gene matches. CDR3 nucleotide sequence: TGTGCCTGGAGTGGGGGACAGGGTAGTCAGCCCCAGCATTTT. Its translation: CAWSGGQGSQPQHF.

The rearrangement uses TRBV7-9 and TRBJ1-5; D ambiguous. CDR3 length equals 16 residues. With 4 bases removed from V and 0 bases from J, the gap between germline ends came to 13 bases. CDR1 is SEHNR, CDR2 FQNEAQ, per germline (reference sequence). The CDR3 DNA sequence: TGTGCCAGCAGCTCCTTGGGAGGAACTAGCAATCAGCCCCAGCATTTT. Amino acid sequence: CASSSLGGTSNQPQHF.

The V and J genes are TRBV15 and TRBJ1-5, with 11 positions matching TRBD1. V lost 0 bases to trimming and J lost 5 bases; unmatched junction nucleotides: 3. The CDR3 totals 16 residues. The germline V gene encodes CDR1 LNHNV and CDR2 YYDKDF (reference sequence). The CDR3 bases are TGTGCCACCAGCAGAGATCCGGGACAGGGGGATCAGCCCCAGCATTTT. It encodes CATSRDPGQGDQPQHF.

The chain is built from TRBV7-2 and TRBJ2-1; a weak D match, TRBD2 (6 bases). Trimming removed 5 bases at V and 4 bases at J, with 12 bases between. This CDR3 spans 14 amino acids. Germline loops: CDR1 SGHTA, CDR2 FQGNSA. The DNA of the CDR3 is TGTGCCAGCAGCCCGGGACTTCTGTACAATGAGCAGTTCTTC. Translated: CASSPGLLYNEQFF.

The chain couples TRBV29-1 to TRBJ2-5; TRBD2 matches at 8 bases. The last part of the DNA fits TRBJ2-7 better; the J call may be wrong. From germline, CDR1 is SQVTM and CDR2 ANQGSEA. This CDR3 comprises 12 residues. For the CDR3, the DNA is TGCAGCGCAAAAGGACTAGCTTACGAGCAGTACTTC. Residues: CSAKGLAYEQYF.

The V gene is TRBV5-6, the J gene TRBJ1-1; possibly TRBD1 for D (5 bases). CDR1 and CDR2 (germline): SGHDT, YYEEEE. The CDR3 has 14 residues. V lost 0 bases, J lost 1 base, and 7 bases lay in between. This CDR3 reads CASSLAGTNTEAFF. The CDR3 nucleotides are TGTGCCAGCAGCTTGGCAGGGACGAACACTGAAGCTTTCTTT.

By share of the sample, this clone is medium-sized. This chain joins TRBV28 and TRBJ2-7, with D tentatively TRBD1 (5 bases). This CDR3 has 13 amino acids. CDR1 is MDHEN, CDR2 SYDVKM, per germline. Trimming took off 2 bases at V and 3 bases at J, with 8 bases between the two ends. In DNA, the CDR3 is TGTGCCAGCAGTTTACAGGGTGTCTACGAGCAGTACTTC. It specifies CASSLQGVYEQYF.

This chain joins TRBV4-3 and TRBJ2-7; maybe TRBD1 (5 bases). Germline CDR1 is LGHNA and CDR2 is YSLEER. Trimming removed 0 bases at V and 2 bases at J, with 11 bases between. The CDR3 contains 15 residues. In DNA form, the CDR3 reads TGCGCCAGCAGCCAAGAACCCGACAGCACCTACGAGCAGTACTTC. This gives the protein CASSQEPDSTYEQYF.

The chain recombines TRBV18 with TRBJ1-3; D is undetermined. V lost 6 bases and J lost 0, with 12 bases in between. Germline V gene lookup returns CDR1 KGHSH and CDR2 LQKENI. The CDR3 length is 15 residues. This chain's CDR3 is CASSPDGPSGNTIYF. The DNA for the CDR3 is TGTGCCAGCTCTCCTGACGGGCCCTCTGGAAACACCATATATTTT.

This clone was counted once. The chain joins TRBV28 to TRBJ2-3; TRBD2 is a possible D gene (5 bases). The ends were cut back, 5 bases at V and 6 bases at J, with 6 bases in the middle. The CDR3 is 11 residues long. Germline assignment: CDR1 MDHEN and CDR2 SYDVKM. This CDR3 reads CASSPGDTQYF. The CDR3 DNA follows: TGTGCCAGCAGTCCGGGGGATACGCAGTATTTT.

The chain links TRBV19 to TRBJ1-1; D is ambiguous. The CDR3 has 12 amino acids. Germline CDR1 LNHDA, CDR2 SQIVND (reference sequence). With 4 bases removed from V and 2 bases from J, the gap between germline ends came to 5 bases. Written as DNA, the CDR3 is TGTGCCAGTAGTACATATAACACTGAAGCTTTCTTT. Amino acid sequence: CASSTYNTEAFF.